The clone carrying this T cell receptor beta chain was found a few times. The germline V gene encodes CDR1 SGHRS and CDR2 YFSETQ. This CDR3 is built from 21 residues. With 7 bases clipped from V and 2 bases from J, the junction kept 22 bases outside the gene matches. The sample originates from a study of beta chain features in type 1 diabetes. Expressed TCRB transcripts got sequenced, as all isolated RNA was reverse transcribed. The assay was immunoSEQ multiplex PCR, and TCRdb's table has in-frame clones only and misses some. Among 350,000 or so clones listed, around a fifth were seen once. The V gene is TRBV5-1, the J gene TRBJ2-3, with 13 bases identical to TRBD2. Sample: naive CD4+ T cells from blood. The origin of this receptor is a woman aged 18-30 years in good health. The CDR3 DNA reads TGCGCCAGCGCAGCCCGGAGACTAGCGGGGGGCGCCGCCCGCCCCACAGATACGCAGTATTTT. This translates into CASAARRLAGGAARPTDTQYF.